What follows are 7 T cell receptor beta chains derived from one specimen sequenced in a study of Graves' ophthalmopathy and Graves' hyperthyroidism. Amplified material comprised TCR beta CDR3 regions derived from RNA transcripts. HTBI-primed RT-PCR formed the first round, and a multiplex PCR formed the second. TCRdb independently ran MiXCR on the multiplex PCR reads; one entry per CDR3 protein. The repertoire includes under 350,000 distinct CDR3 sequences, roughly 15% of them detected once, and approximately 13% sits in the top ten. The sample consisted of peripheral blood. The source is an adult man with Graves' ophthalmopathy.

J is TRBJ2-2 and V is TRBV30; the match to TRBD1 covers 7 bases. Germline CDR1 reads GTSNPN; CDR2 reads SVGIG (reference sequence). V shed 3 bases, J shed 3 bases, and the junction held 1 base outside the gene matches. This CDR3 is built from 13 residues. The CDR3 DNA is TGTGCCTGGAGAGGACAGGACACCGGGGAGCTGTTTTTT. Translation gives CAWRGQDTGELFF.

This clonotype came up many times. The rearrangement uses TRBV6-1 and TRBJ1-5; D gene uncertain. The germline V gene has CDR1 MNHNS and CDR2 SASEGT. The ends were cut back, 6 bases at V and 2 bases at J, with 11 bases in the middle. The CDR3 runs 14 residues. The CDR3 bases are TGTGCCAGCAGAAGGCTAGACCGCAATCAGCCCCAGCATTTT. This codes for CASRRLDRNQPQHF.

The sample holds many counts of this clonotype. The chain carries TRBV24-1 and TRBJ1-6; D not certain. The CDR3 runs to 13 residues. Between the trimmed V and J ends, which lost 6 bases and 7 bases, there was a span of 9 bases. Germline CDR1 KGHDR, CDR2 SFDVKD. CDR3 sequence (DNA): TGTGCCACCAGTCGTGGCAGGAATTCACCCCTCCACTTT. Protein: CATSRGRNSPLHF.

J is TRBJ1-1 and V is TRBV6-2 or TRBV6-3, with 9 bases matching TRBD1. Per germline, CDR1 MNHEY and CDR2 SVGEGT. Trimming removed 8 bases from V and 7 bases from J; junction bases left unmatched: 20. The CDR3 runs to 17 residues. The CDR3 region has the DNA TGTGCCAGCGTTACGACAACAGGGGGCGGGCAGGACGGTGAAGCTTTCTTT. It specifies CASVTTTGGGQDGEAFF.

This clonotype was observed many times. The chain is built from TRBV7-9 and TRBJ2-7; possibly TRBD2 for D (5 bases). The V gene's germline CDR1 is SEHNR and CDR2 FQNEAQ (reference sequence). The CDR3 contains 13 residues. V shed 5 bases and J shed 3 bases, with 11 bases lying between them. The CDR3: CASSRWTDYEQYF. CDR3 sequence (DNA): TGTGCCAGCAGCCGGTGGACTGACTACGAGCAGTACTTC.

This clonotype was counted many times. The rearrangement uses TRBV28 and TRBJ2-5, with 7 bases fitting TRBD1. The CDR3 loop spans 16 amino acids. The V gene end was trimmed by 5 bases and the J gene end by 5 bases; junction bases not matched to a gene: 14. Per the germline V gene, CDR1 is MDHEN and CDR2 is SYDVKM. The CDR3 region has the DNA TGTGCCAGCAGTCCGACAGGGCCTCAATACTCGGAGACCCAGTACTTC. It codes for CASSPTGPQYSETQYF.

The chain employs TRBV2 and TRBJ1-1, with a possible D match to TRBD1 (5 bases). The CDR3 spans 12 residues. Trimming shortened V by 6 bases and J by 6 bases, and 11 bases separated the two germline ends. Germline V gene lookup returns CDR1 SNHLY and CDR2 FYNNEI. CDR3 sequence reads: CASRWMGAEAFF. CDR3 coding DNA: TGTGCCAGCAGATGGATGGGGGCTGAAGCTTTCTTT.